The entry below describes one T cell receptor (beta chain). CDR1 is SNHLY, CDR2 FYNNEI, per germline. The length of the CDR3 is 15 residues. The trim removed 9 bases at V and 8 bases at J, leaving 10 bases unmatched. The sample originates from a study of OX40 agonist ivuxolimab in advanced cancers. Assay used: immunoSEQ multiplex PCR; TCRdb lists only in-frame clones, some missing. This table has more than 50,000 clones, around 87% appearing once. The source is an adult with an advanced solid tumor such as melanoma, head and neck, liver or kidney cancer. The chain carries TRBV2 and TRBJ2-3; 14 positions agree with TRBD2. Sequencing used CD4+ or CD8+ T cells sorted from blood, obtained in a trial of the OX40 agonist ivuxolimab. CDR3 nucleotide sequence: TGTGCCAGTACCGCGGGACTAGCGGGGGTGGGTACGCAGTATTTT. Protein sequence: CASTAGLAGVGTQYF.